Reported below is one T cell receptor beta chain. Its antigen is currently not known. No base-level quality is on record; no much larger clone is a single base apart. The library relied on PCR. DNA from cultured CD4+ T cells was subjected to TCR sequencing with the Oncomine TCR Beta short-read assay at the Johns Hopkins FTIC core. The QIAamp micro DNA kit was used to extract genomic DNA from the cultured CD4+ T cells. Oncomine TCR Beta libraries from cultured CD4+ T cells were pooled with unique dual indexes and sequenced on an Illumina iSeq 100. The paper's data handling went like this. Non-productive sequences were filtered out, and CDR3s that did not start with C, did not end with F or W, or were shorter than 7 amino acids were discarded. Antigen-specific clonotypes were identified using the MANAFEST web application through comparison of peptide-stimulated wells with reference and other culture wells. For a clone to be called positive, the clone needed an FDR below 0.05, an odds ratio above 5, and a productive frequency above 0.1% in at least two of three replicate wells. A clonotype counted as cross-reactive if it showed significant expansion both in the SARS-CoV-2 spike wells and in at least one common cold coronavirus spike condition. Using R version 3.6.1, CDR3 homology was evaluated through Levenshtein distances (stringdist) along with unrooted phylogenetic trees (ape). TCRdb ran its own pipeline on the public reads, namely fastp trimming at Q25 and MiXCR clone calling, and kept in-frame beta chains. Rows are unified per CDR3 protein, each entry keeping the most common DNA and genes. None of the V and J calls come from the authors' own analysis; TCRdb made them. The sample table lists roughly 19,000 distinct CDR3 sequences, 50% of them with a count of one. Roughly 6.3% of the sample lies in the top ten.

The cysteine opens and the phenylalanine closes a CDR3 of 14 amino acids. The entry retains the CDR3 DNA only, 42 bases that are in frame from base 1. V lost 10 bases and J lost 4 bases, and the count of bases not matched to a germline gene is 6. In the germline V gene (reference sequence), CDR1 corresponds to LNHDA and CDR2 to SQIVND. Reading the label with the study, this specimen's treatment or condition is: roughly 10-day PBMC culture with coronavirus spike peptide pools or control peptides (ViraFEST assay). To expand antigen-specific T cells with peptide pools and then pick out the expanded clonotypes through TCR sequencing, the study relied on the ViraFEST assay. The convalescent patients' positive SARS-CoV-2 PCR tests were from March to December 2020, which was before the Alpha, Beta and Delta variants emerged in the United States. Approximately 2.1 million PBMCs per well were cultured in IMDM with roughly 4.8% human AB serum and 9 to 10 IU/ml IL-2, plus 10 ug/ml peptide pools. Half of the culture medium was replaced with fresh IL-2-containing medium on days 3 and 7. CD4+ T cells were isolated after approximately eleven days of culture through negative selection using the EasySep CD4+ T cell isolation kit. Ficoll-Paque Plus gradient centrifugation was used to isolate PBMCs from whole blood, and the isolated PBMCs were then either used fresh or cryopreserved at -140C. Triplicate wells were generally used for each culture condition.

The data are from a study of vaccination and CD4 T cells after COVID-19 (dated by TCRdb to the early 2020s). Study-level background: Convalescent patients had a positive SARS-CoV-2 result on nasal swab PCR, and of these patients, nine had mild disease and one had severe disease. Participants received two doses of either the Pfizer-BioNTech BNT162b2 vaccine (n=8) or the Moderna mRNA-1273 vaccine (n=2). Control cultures received a CEFX viral epitope pool as the positive control, an HIV-1 Nef peptide pool as the negative control, or no peptide. Post-vaccine blood samples were collected a median of 72 days after the second vaccine dose, ranging from roughly 13 to 241 days. Post-COVID blood samples were collected from convalescent patients a median of about 92 days after diagnosis, with a range of roughly 30 to 170 days. The convalescent cohort included six males and four females, with two Hispanic individuals, seven Caucasians, two Asians and one multiracial person. The spike-specific CD4+ TCR repertoire was compared before and after mRNA vaccination in 10 to 11 COVID-19 convalescent patients and several infection-naive healthy vaccine recipients. The cultures were stimulated with overlapping spike peptide pools from SARS-CoV-2 and from the common cold coronaviruses HCoV-NL63, HCoV-OC43 and HCoV-229E.

The research as a whole found: The study included relatively few convalescent patients and did not analyze early timepoints after natural infection. Among convalescent patients, a median about 86% of the SARS-CoV-2-reactive clones seen after vaccination appeared only after vaccination, which suggests priming specific to the vaccine. Although the median number of SARS-CoV-2-reactive clonotypes went up from roughly 20 after infection to around 40 after vaccination, the increase was not significant. Nearly all vaccine-specific clones in convalescent patients (304 of 307) were mono-reactive for SARS-CoV-2 spike rather than cross-reactive with common cold coronaviruses.

The chain employs TRBV19 and TRBJ2-3, and TRBD1 matches 12 of the central bases. The clonotype was recovered from a human donor who had recovered from COVID-19. The source material was CD4+ T cells from blood, cultured in vitro. The DNA sequence is given as TGTGCCACCAGGGACAGGGGGCACGCAGATACGCAGTATTTT. It translates to CATRDRGHADTQYF.